This T cell receptor beta chain was identified in a study of OX40 agonist ivuxolimab in advanced cancers. Across the whole study: Averaging approximately 60 years in age, with a range of about 23 to 79, the cohort was 82.7% male.

For this clone: Its cognate antigen is unknown.

Study findings and constraints: Also present in some nonresponders was a low level of normalized T-cell clonal expansion. Compared with CD4+, CD8+ T cells on average had more expanded clones.

Trimming removed 4 bases from V and 3 bases from J; junction bases left unmatched: 12. The CDR3 consists of 16 residues. Germline lookup yields CDR1 MGHRA and CDR2 YSYEKL. TCRdb's copy holds only in-frame clones and misses some; the assay was immunoSEQ multiplex PCR. The sample comprises approximately 14,000 clones, approximately 80% of which are singletons, and 30% to 40% rests with the top ten. The sample consisted of CD4+ or CD8+ T cells sorted from blood, taken in a trial of the OX40 agonist ivuxolimab. The receptor comes from an adult with an advanced solid tumor such as melanoma, head and neck, liver or kidney cancer. The chain has TRBV4-1 and TRBJ2-7; 7 positions agree with TRBD1. CDR3 protein: CASSLSPGDSHYEQYF. The CDR3 nucleotides are TGCGCCAGCAGCCTCAGCCCCGGGGACAGCCACTACGAGCAGTACTTC.